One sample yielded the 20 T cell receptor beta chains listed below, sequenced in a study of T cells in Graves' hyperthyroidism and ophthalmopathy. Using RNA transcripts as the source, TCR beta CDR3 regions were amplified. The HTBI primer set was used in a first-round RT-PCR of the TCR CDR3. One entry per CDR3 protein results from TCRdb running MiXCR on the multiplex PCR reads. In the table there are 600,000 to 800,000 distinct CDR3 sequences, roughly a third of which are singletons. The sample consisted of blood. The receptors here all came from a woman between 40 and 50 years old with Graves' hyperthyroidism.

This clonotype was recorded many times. As DNA, the CDR3 is TGTGCCATCAGTGTATCGAGCGGGAGGGCGGGAGAGACCCAGTACTTC. It is translated as CAISVSSGRAGETQYF. V usage is TRBV10-3 and J usage is TRBJ2-5; 10 bases fit TRBD2. The CDR3 totals 16 residues. Germline lookup yields CDR1 ENHRY and CDR2 SYGVKD. Trimming cost V 4 bases and J 4 bases; bases outside gene matches: 9.

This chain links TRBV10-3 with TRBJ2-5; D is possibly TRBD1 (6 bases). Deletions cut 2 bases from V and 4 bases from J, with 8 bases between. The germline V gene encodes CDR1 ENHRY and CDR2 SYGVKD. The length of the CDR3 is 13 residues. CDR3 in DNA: TGTGCCATCAGTGAGGCCAGGGGAGAGACCCAGTACTTC. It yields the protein CAISEARGETQYF.

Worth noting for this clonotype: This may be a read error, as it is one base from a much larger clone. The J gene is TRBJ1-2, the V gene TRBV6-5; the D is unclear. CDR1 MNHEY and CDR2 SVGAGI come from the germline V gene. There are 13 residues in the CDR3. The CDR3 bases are TGTGCCAGCAGTCCTCAGCAAAACTATGGCTACGCCTTC. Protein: CASSPQQNYGYAF.

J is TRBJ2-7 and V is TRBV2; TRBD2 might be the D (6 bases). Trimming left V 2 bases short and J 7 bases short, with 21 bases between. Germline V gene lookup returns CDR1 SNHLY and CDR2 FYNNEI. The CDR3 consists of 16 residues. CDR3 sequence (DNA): TGTGCCAGCAGTGAATTCCTCTTGGGGGGAGGCCAGGAGCAGTACTTC. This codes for CASSEFLLGGGQEQYF.

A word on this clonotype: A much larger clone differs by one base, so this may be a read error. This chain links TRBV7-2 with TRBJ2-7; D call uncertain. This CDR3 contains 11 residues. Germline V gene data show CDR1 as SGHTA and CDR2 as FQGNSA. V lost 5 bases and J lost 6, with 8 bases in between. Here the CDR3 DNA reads TGTGCCAGCAGCGCCGAAAGCGAGCAGTACTTC. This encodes CASSAESEQYF. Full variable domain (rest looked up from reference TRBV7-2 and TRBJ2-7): GAGVSQSPSNKVTEKGKDVELRCDPISGHTALYWYRQSLGQGLEFLIYFQGNSAPDKSGLPSDRFSAERTGGSVSTLTIQRTQQEDSAVYLCASSAESEQYFGPGTRLTVT.

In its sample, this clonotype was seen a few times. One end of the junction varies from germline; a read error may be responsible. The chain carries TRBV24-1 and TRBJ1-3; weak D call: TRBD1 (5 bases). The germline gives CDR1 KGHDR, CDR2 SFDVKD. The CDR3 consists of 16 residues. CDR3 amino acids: CASSSRDLSFGNTIYF. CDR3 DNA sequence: TGTGCCAGCAGTAGCCGGGACTTAAGTTTTGGAAACACCATATATTTT.

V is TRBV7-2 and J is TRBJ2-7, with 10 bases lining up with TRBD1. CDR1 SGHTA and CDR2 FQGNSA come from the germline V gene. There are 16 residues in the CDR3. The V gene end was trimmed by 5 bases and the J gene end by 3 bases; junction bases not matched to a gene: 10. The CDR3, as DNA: TGTGCCAGCAGCCTGGGACAGGGGTTCCCGTACTACGAGCAGTACTTC. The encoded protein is CASSLGQGFPYYEQYF.

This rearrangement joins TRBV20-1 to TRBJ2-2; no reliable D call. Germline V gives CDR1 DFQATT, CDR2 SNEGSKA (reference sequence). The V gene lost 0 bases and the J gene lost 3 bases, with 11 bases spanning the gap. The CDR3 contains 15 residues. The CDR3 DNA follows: TGCAGTGCTAGAGAACGGAGTTGGTACACCGGGGAGCTGTTTTTT. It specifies CSARERSWYTGELFF.

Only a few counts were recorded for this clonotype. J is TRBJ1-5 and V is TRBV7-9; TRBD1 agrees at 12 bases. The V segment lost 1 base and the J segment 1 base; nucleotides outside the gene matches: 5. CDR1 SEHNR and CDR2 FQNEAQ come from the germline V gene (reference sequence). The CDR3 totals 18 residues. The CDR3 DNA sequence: TGTGCCAGCAGCTTAGTCTGGGACAGGGGGCAGAGCAATCAGCCCCAGCATTTT. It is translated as CASSLVWDRGQSNQPQHF.

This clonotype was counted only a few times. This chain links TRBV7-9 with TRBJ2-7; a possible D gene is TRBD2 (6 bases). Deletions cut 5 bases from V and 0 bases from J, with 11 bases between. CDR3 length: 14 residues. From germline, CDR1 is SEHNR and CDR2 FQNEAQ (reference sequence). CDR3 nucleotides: TGTGCCAGCAGCCAAGGGGAGGCCTCCTACGAGCAGTACTTC. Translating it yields CASSQGEASYEQYF.

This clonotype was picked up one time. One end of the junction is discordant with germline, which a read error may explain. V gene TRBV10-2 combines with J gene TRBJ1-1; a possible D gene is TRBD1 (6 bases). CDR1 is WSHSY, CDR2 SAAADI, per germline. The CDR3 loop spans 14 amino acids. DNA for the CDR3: TGCGCCAGCAGGGCCAGGGGACCGAACGCTGAAGCTTTCTTT. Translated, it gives CASRARGPNAEAFF.

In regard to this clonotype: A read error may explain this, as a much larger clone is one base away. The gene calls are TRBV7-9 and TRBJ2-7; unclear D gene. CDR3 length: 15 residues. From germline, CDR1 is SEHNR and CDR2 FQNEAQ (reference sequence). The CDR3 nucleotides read TGTGCCAGCAGCTTAGCGTTCCCGGATTCCTACGGGCAGTACTTC. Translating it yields CASSLAFPDSYGQYF.

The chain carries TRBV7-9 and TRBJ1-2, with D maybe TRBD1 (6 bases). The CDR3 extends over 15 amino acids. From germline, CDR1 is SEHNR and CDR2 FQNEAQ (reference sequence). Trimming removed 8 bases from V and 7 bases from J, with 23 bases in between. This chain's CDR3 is CASGSEPVQGPGYTF. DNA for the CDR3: TGTGCCAGCGGATCTGAACCCGTACAGGGTCCTGGCTACACCTTC.

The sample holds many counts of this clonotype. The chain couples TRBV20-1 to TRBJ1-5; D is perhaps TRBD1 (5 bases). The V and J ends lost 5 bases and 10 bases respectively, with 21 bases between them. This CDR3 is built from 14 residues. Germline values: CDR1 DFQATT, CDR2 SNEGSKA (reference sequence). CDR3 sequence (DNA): TGCAGTGCTCGTCCCTCCACTCAGGGAGGTCCCCAGCATTTT. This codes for CSARPSTQGGPQHF.

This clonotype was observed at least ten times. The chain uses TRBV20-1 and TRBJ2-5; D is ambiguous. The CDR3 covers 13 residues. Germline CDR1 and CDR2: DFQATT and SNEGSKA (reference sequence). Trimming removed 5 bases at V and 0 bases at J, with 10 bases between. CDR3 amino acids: CSALETDQETQYF. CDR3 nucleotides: TGCAGTGCTCTAGAAACAGACCAAGAGACCCAGTACTTC.

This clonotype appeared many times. As DNA, the CDR3 is TGTGCCAGCAGCCGGGATCGAGAGACCCAGTACTTC. Its translation: CASSRDRETQYF. This chain connects TRBV6-1 to TRBJ2-5; maybe TRBD2 (5 bases). This CDR3 region has 12 residues. Per germline, CDR1 MNHNS and CDR2 SASEGT. Trimming shortened V by 6 bases and J by 4 bases, and 9 bases separated the two germline ends.

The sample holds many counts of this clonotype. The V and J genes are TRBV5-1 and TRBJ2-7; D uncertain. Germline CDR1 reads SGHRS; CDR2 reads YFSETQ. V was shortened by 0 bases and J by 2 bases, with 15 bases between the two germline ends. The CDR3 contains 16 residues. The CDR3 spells CASSLDTNLGTYEQYF. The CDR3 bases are TGCGCCAGCAGCTTGGACACGAACCTGGGGACCTACGAGCAGTACTTC.

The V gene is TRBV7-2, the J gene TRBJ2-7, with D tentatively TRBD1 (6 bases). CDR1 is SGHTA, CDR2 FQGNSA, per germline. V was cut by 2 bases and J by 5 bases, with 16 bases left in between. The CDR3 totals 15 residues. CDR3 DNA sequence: TGTGCCAGCAGCTTAAATCAGGGGACCCTCCACGAGCAGTACTTC. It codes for CASSLNQGTLHEQYF.

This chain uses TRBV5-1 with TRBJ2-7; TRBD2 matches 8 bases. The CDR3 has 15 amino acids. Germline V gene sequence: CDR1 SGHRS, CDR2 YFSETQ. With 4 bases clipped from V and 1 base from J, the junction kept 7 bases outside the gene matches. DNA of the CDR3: TGCGCCAGCAGCGGAAACAGACTAGCGTCCTACGAGCAGTACTTC. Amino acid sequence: CASSGNRLASYEQYF.

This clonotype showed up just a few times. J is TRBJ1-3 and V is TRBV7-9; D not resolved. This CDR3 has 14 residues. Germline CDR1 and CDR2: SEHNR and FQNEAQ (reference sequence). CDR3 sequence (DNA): TGTGCAAACAGCTTACCAAACTCTGGAAACACCATATATTTT. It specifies CANSLPNSGNTIYF.